This T cell receptor gamma chain was captured in a study of Vδ1+ human thymocytes. The sorted cells were CD3+ Vdelta1+ Vdelta2- thymocytes from alphabeta-depleted thymus. This clone was recorded a few times. As yet, its antigen is unknown. Sequences come from RNA converted to cDNA by reverse transcription. Multiplex PCR used pooled V-gene forward primers and a constant-region reverse primer to amplify CDR3s. TCRdb called clones from the multiplex PCR reads again using CATT. The top ten clones hold roughly 2% of a sample with 35,000 or so gamma-chain clones, roughly a fifth of them seen once. The trim removed 5 bases at V and 2 bases at J, leaving 6 bases unmatched. The CDR3 sequence is 13 residues long. The V gene's germline CDR1 is EGSTGY and CDR2 YDSYTSSV. General observations from the study: Around 20% of thymic delta-chain sequences were Vdelta2, with few Vdelta3, unlike blood Vdelta1+ controls. Highly polyclonal TRG and TRD repertoires with Gaussian CDR3 length distributions appeared in thymus. Bulk repertoire data may be misinterpreted because of unexpected Vdelta2 sequences.

The chain links TRGV4 to TRGJ1 or TRGJ2. The TCR originated in a girl under three years old who had congenital heart surgery. The sample comprised Vdelta1+ gamma-delta thymocytes from the thymus. Subset: FACS-sorted CD3+ TCRalphabeta- TCRVdelta1+ TCRVdelta2- thymocytes. The CDR3 nucleotides are TGTGCCACCTGGGTGGGGCATTATTATAAGAAACTCTTT. This translates into CATWVGHYYKKLF.